The rows below give T cell receptor beta chains drawn from one sample of a study of blood T cell repertoires in COVID-19. Produced via immunoSEQ multiplex PCR; TCRdb's table is partial and in-frame only. Of about 82,000 clones listed, roughly 90% are singletons. The sample comprised PBMCs or T cells enriched from blood (not recorded which). Receptor source: a woman between 50 and 59 years old with acute COVID-19. CDR3s include the opening cysteine and the closing phenylalanine or tryptophan. Each record gives: V gene, D gene, J gene, clone size, CDR3 protein, CDR3 DNA. A D gene is named only where the DNA matches it firmly. The listing skips clone size in some rows; elsewhere it reads once, few, many or a size class.

v_gene: TRBV7-6; d_gene: -; j_gene: TRBJ2-3; abundance: -; CDR3aa: CASSLVPGQGTDTQYF; CDR3nt: TGTGCCAGCAGCTTAGTTCCAGGTCAGGGCACAGATACGCAGTATTTT
v_gene: TRBV21-1; d_gene: -; j_gene: TRBJ1-1; abundance: -; CDR3aa: CASSPGQGLNEAFF; CDR3nt: TGTGCCAGCAGTCCGGGACAGGGCCTCAATGAAGCTTTCTTT
v_gene: TRBV6-2/TRBV6-3; d_gene: -; j_gene: TRBJ1-1; abundance: -; CDR3aa: CASSYSRGNTEAFF; CDR3nt: TGTGCCAGCAGTTACTCGAGAGGTAACACTGAAGCTTTCTTT
v_gene: TRBV6-1; d_gene: TRBD1; j_gene: TRBJ1-5; abundance: -; CDR3aa: CASREGQGVFQPQHF; CDR3nt: TGTGCCAGCAGGGAAGGACAGGGGGTTTTTCAGCCCCAGCATTTT
v_gene: TRBV3-1/TRBV3-2; d_gene: TRBD1; j_gene: TRBJ1-1; abundance: -; CDR3aa: CASSQDTGGNTEAFF; CDR3nt: TGTGCCAGCAGCCAAGATACAGGGGGTAACACTGAAGCTTTCTTT
v_gene: TRBV7-8; d_gene: TRBD1; j_gene: TRBJ1-5; abundance: -; CDR3aa: CASSFGQGRPQHF; CDR3nt: TGTGCCAGCAGCTTTGGACAGGGACGGCCCCAGCATTTT
v_gene: TRBV5-4; d_gene: TRBD2; j_gene: TRBJ2-3; abundance: -; CDR3aa: CASSPARLAGTDTQYF; CDR3nt: TGTGCCAGCAGCCCCGCCAGACTAGCGGGCACAGATACGCAGTATTTT
v_gene: TRBV5-1; d_gene: TRBD1; j_gene: TRBJ2-7; abundance: once; CDR3aa: CASSFGDRESYEQYF; CDR3nt: TGCGCCAGCAGCTTTGGGGACAGGGAGAGCTACGAGCAGTACTTC
v_gene: TRBV4-2; d_gene: TRBD1; j_gene: TRBJ2-2; abundance: -; CDR3aa: CASSQDSSGGTGELFF; CDR3nt: TGTGCCAGCAGCCAAGACTCTTCAGGGGGCACCGGGGAGCTGTTTTTT
v_gene: TRBV2; d_gene: -; j_gene: TRBJ2-6; abundance: -; CDR3aa: CASRVGAPGANVLTF; CDR3nt: TGTGCCAGCAGAGTGGGGGCTCCTGGGGCCAACGTCCTGACTTTC
v_gene: TRBV5-1; d_gene: -; j_gene: TRBJ1-1; abundance: -; CDR3aa: CASSLYNSPNTEAFF; CDR3nt: TGCGCCAGCAGCTTGTATAACAGCCCGAACACTGAAGCTTTCTTT
v_gene: TRBV27; d_gene: TRBD1; j_gene: TRBJ2-7; abundance: -; CDR3aa: CASSPRAGTASYEQYF; CDR3nt: TGTGCCAGCAGTCCCCGAGCCGGGACAGCATCCTACGAGCAGTACTTC
v_gene: TRBV9; d_gene: TRBD1; j_gene: TRBJ1-2; abundance: -; CDR3aa: CASSVGQGQGASDGYTF; CDR3nt: TGTGCCAGCAGCGTAGGCCAGGGGCAGGGGGCTAGTGATGGCTACACCTTC
v_gene: TRBV12-5; d_gene: -; j_gene: TRBJ2-7; abundance: -; CDR3aa: CASGPSEGPYEQYF; CDR3nt: TGTGCTAGTGGTCCATCGGAGGGGCCCTACGAGCAGTACTTC
v_gene: TRBV11-2; d_gene: TRBD2; j_gene: TRBJ2-7; abundance: -; CDR3aa: CASSLSVGTSGRGEQYF; CDR3nt: TGTGCCAGCAGCTTATCCGTCGGGACTAGCGGGAGGGGCGAGCAGTACTTC
v_gene: TRBV15; d_gene: TRBD2; j_gene: TRBJ2-5; abundance: -; CDR3aa: CATSSTSGDQETQYF; CDR3nt: TGTGCCACCAGCAGTACTAGCGGCGACCAAGAGACCCAGTACTTC
v_gene: TRBV9; d_gene: TRBD1; j_gene: TRBJ1-3; abundance: -; CDR3aa: CASSKRQGNGNTIYF; CDR3nt: TGTGCCAGCAGCAAGCGACAGGGGAACGGAAACACCATATATTTT
v_gene: TRBV7-6; d_gene: -; j_gene: TRBJ1-1; abundance: -; CDR3aa: CASSLPGVLNTEAFF; CDR3nt: TGTGCCAGCAGCTTACCGGGGGTTTTGAACACTGAAGCTTTCTTT
v_gene: TRBV7-9; d_gene: TRBD2; j_gene: TRBJ2-1; abundance: -; CDR3aa: CASSSSLRTSGYNEQFF; CDR3nt: TGTGCCAGCAGCTCAAGTCTACGAACTAGCGGCTACAATGAGCAGTTCTTC
v_gene: TRBV6-2/TRBV6-3; d_gene: -; j_gene: TRBJ1-2; abundance: -; CDR3aa: CASSWGGYGYTF; CDR3nt: TGTGCCAGCAGCTGGGGGGGCTATGGCTACACCTTC
v_gene: TRBV4-1; d_gene: TRBD2; j_gene: TRBJ2-2; abundance: -; CDR3aa: CASSQPGLAGGITSTGELFF; CDR3nt: TGCGCCAGCAGTCAACCGGGACTAGCGGGAGGTATCACTTCCACCGGGGAGCTGTTTTTT
v_gene: TRBV7-2; d_gene: TRBD2; j_gene: TRBJ2-1; abundance: once; CDR3aa: CASSSMLAGGGNEQFF; CDR3nt: TGTGCCAGCAGTTCTATGCTAGCGGGAGGGGGCAATGAGCAGTTCTTC
v_gene: TRBV2; d_gene: TRBD1; j_gene: TRBJ1-2; abundance: -; CDR3aa: CASSWTGGYGYTF; CDR3nt: TGTGCCAGCTCCTGGACAGGGGGATATGGCTACACCTTC
v_gene: TRBV10-1; d_gene: TRBD2; j_gene: TRBJ2-2; abundance: -; CDR3aa: CASSQREGQTGELFF; CDR3nt: TGCGCCAGCAGTCAGCGGGAGGGCCAAACCGGGGAGCTGTTTTTT
v_gene: TRBV9; d_gene: -; j_gene: TRBJ2-1; abundance: once; CDR3aa: CASSVVLSYNEQFF; CDR3nt: TGTGCCAGCAGCGTAGTTCTTTCCTACAATGAGCAGTTCTTC
v_gene: TRBV30; d_gene: TRBD1; j_gene: TRBJ1-2; abundance: -; CDR3aa: CAWSVYQGADGYTF; CDR3nt: TGTGCCTGGAGTGTATATCAGGGGGCGGATGGCTACACCTTC
v_gene: TRBV4-1; d_gene: TRBD1; j_gene: TRBJ1-1; abundance: once; CDR3aa: CASSQDEAGGLNTEAFF; CDR3nt: TGCGCCAGCAGCCAAGACGAGGCAGGGGGACTCAACACTGAAGCTTTCTTT
v_gene: TRBV19; d_gene: -; j_gene: TRBJ1-1; abundance: -; CDR3aa: CASSPRTAEGVEAFF; CDR3nt: TGTGCCAGTAGTCCACGGACAGCCGAAGGGGTTGAAGCTTTCTTT
v_gene: TRBV2; d_gene: TRBD1; j_gene: TRBJ2-2; abundance: -; CDR3aa: CASRGGQGSAGELFF; CDR3nt: TGTGCCAGCAGGGGGGGACAGGGGTCCGCCGGGGAGCTGTTTTTT
v_gene: TRBV7-3; d_gene: TRBD2; j_gene: TRBJ2-1; abundance: -; CDR3aa: CASRRTGGPNEQFF; CDR3nt: TGTGCCAGCAGACGCACGGGGGGGCCTAATGAGCAGTTCTTC
v_gene: TRBV14; d_gene: -; j_gene: TRBJ1-1; abundance: -; CDR3aa: CASSQVSGTEAFF; CDR3nt: TGTGCCAGCAGCCAAGTCAGCGGGACTGAAGCTTTCTTT
v_gene: TRBV5-6; d_gene: -; j_gene: TRBJ2-6; abundance: -; CDR3aa: CASSLQGSGANVLTF; CDR3nt: TGTGCCAGCAGCTTGCAGGGCTCTGGGGCCAACGTCCTGACTTTC
v_gene: TRBV10-1; d_gene: -; j_gene: TRBJ2-2; abundance: -; CDR3aa: CASSEGQGTGELFF; CDR3nt: TGCGCCAGCAGTGAAGGGCAGGGGACGGGGGAGCTGTTTTTT
v_gene: TRBV7-9; d_gene: TRBD2; j_gene: TRBJ2-1; abundance: -; CDR3aa: CASSRETSGRAGEQFF; CDR3nt: TGTGCCAGCAGCCGGGAAACTAGCGGGAGGGCCGGGGAGCAGTTCTTC
v_gene: TRBV7-9; d_gene: -; j_gene: TRBJ2-2; abundance: -; CDR3aa: CASSLQLAGELFF; CDR3nt: TGTGCCAGCAGCTTACAGTTGGCCGGGGAGCTGTTTTTT
v_gene: TRBV10-1; d_gene: -; j_gene: TRBJ1-1; abundance: many; CDR3aa: CASSAGGGNTEAFF; CDR3nt: TGCGCCAGCAGTGCCGGAGGAGGGAACACTGAAGCTTTCTTT
v_gene: TRBV6-1; d_gene: TRBD2; j_gene: TRBJ2-7; abundance: -; CDR3aa: CASSESGVSYEQYF; CDR3nt: TGTGCCAGCAGTGAAAGCGGGGTCTCCTACGAGCAGTACTTC
v_gene: TRBV20-1; d_gene: -; j_gene: TRBJ2-1; abundance: -; CDR3aa: CSARRDNEQFF; CDR3nt: TGCAGTGCGCGGCGGGACAATGAGCAGTTCTTC
v_gene: TRBV4-1; d_gene: -; j_gene: TRBJ1-1; abundance: -; CDR3aa: CASSPPAERAEAFF; CDR3nt: TGCGCCAGCAGCCCCCCAGCGGAAAGGGCTGAAGCTTTCTTT
v_gene: TRBV2; d_gene: TRBD1; j_gene: TRBJ2-7; abundance: -; CDR3aa: CATQPGQGSPEQYF; CDR3nt: TGTGCCACTCAACCGGGACAGGGTTCCCCCGAGCAGTACTTC